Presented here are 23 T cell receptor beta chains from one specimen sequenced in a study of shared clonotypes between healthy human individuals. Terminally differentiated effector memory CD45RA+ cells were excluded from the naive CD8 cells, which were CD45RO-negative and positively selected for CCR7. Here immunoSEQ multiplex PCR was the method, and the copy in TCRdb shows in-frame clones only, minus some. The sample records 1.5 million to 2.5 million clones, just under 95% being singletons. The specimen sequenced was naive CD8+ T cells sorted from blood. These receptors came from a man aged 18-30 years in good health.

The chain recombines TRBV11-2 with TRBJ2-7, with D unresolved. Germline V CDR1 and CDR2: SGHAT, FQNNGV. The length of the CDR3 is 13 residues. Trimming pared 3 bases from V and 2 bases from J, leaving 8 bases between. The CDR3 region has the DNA TGTGCCAGCAGCTTCGTGTCGGCCTACGAGCAGTACTTC. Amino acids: CASSFVSAYEQYF.

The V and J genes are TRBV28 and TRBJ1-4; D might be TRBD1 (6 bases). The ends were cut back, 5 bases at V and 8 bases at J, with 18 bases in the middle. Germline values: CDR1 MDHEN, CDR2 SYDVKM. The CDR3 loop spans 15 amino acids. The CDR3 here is CASSPLQGLGEKLFF. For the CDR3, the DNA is TGTGCCAGCAGTCCGCTACAGGGTTTAGGCGAAAAACTGTTTTTT.

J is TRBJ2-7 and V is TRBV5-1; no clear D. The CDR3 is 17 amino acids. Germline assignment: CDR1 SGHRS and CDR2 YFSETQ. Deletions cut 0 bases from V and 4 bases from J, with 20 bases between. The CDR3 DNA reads TGCGCCAGCAGCTTGGATGGAATAGGCAGGCTGGCATACGAGCAGTACTTC. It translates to CASSLDGIGRLAYEQYF. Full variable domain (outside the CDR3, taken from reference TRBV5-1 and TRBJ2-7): KAGVTQTPRYLIKTRGQQVTLSCSPISGHRSVSWYQQTPGQGLQFLFEYFSETQRNKGNFPGRFSGRQFSNSRSEMNVSTLELGDSALYLCASSLDGIGRLAYEQYFGPGTRLTVT.

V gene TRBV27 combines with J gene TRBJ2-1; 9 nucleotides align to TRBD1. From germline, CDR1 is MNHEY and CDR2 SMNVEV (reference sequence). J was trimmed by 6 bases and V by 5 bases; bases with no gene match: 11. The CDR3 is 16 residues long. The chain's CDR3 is CASSTNRDRVINEQFF. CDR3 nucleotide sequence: TGTGCCAGCAGTACAAACCGGGACAGGGTAATCAATGAGCAGTTCTTC.

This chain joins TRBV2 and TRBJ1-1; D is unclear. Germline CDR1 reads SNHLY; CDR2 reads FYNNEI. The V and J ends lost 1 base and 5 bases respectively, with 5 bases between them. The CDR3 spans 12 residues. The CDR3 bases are TGTGCCAGCAGTGAAGGGAAAACTGAAGCTTTCTTT. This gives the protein CASSEGKTEAFF.

In DNA, the CDR3 is TGTGCCAGCAGCTACAGGGGGCGAGTCCACGAGCAGTACTTC. This encodes CASSYRGRVHEQYF. The chain has TRBV2 and TRBJ2-7, with 9 bases identical to TRBD1. V gave up 6 bases and J gave up 5 bases; unmatched junction bases: 8. The CDR3 loop spans 14 amino acids. In germline, CDR1 is SNHLY, CDR2 FYNNEI.

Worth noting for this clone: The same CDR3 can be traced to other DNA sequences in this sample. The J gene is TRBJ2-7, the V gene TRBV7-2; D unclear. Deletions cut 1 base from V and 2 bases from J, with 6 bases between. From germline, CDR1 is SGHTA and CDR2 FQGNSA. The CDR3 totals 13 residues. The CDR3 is CASSLERAYEQYF. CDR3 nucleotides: TGTGCCAGCAGCTTAGAGAGAGCCTACGAGCAGTACTTC.

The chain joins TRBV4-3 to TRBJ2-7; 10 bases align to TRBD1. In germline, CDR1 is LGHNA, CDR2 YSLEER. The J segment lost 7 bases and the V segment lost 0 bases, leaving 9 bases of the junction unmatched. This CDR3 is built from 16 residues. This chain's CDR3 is CASSQDQTGGVGEQYF. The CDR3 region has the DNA TGCGCCAGCAGCCAAGATCAGACAGGGGGCGTCGGGGAGCAGTACTTC.

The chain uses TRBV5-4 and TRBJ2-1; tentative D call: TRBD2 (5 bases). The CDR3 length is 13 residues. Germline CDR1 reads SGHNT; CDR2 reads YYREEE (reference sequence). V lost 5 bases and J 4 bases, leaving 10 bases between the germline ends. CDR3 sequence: CASSFGNYNEQFF. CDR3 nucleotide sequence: TGTGCCAGCAGTTTCGGGAATTACAATGAGCAGTTCTTC.

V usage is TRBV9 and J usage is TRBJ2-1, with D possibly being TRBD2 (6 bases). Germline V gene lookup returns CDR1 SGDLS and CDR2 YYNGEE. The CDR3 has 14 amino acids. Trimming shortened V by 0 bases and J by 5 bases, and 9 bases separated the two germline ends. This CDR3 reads CASSVGGINNEQFF. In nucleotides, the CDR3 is TGTGCCAGCAGCGTAGGCGGGATTAACAATGAGCAGTTCTTC.

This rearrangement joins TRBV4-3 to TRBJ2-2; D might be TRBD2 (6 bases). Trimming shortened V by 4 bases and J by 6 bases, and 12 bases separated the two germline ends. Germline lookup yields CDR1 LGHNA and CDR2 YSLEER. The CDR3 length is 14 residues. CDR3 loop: CASSLRTGAGELFF. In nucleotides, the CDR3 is TGCGCCAGCAGCCTGAGAACGGGGGCCGGGGAGCTGTTTTTT.

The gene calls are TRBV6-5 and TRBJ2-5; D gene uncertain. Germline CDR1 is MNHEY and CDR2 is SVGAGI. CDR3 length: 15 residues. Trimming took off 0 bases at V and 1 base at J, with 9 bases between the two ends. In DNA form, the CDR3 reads TGTGCCAGCAGTTACTCGACCCGGGCCCAAGAGACCCAGTACTTC. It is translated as CASSYSTRAQETQYF.

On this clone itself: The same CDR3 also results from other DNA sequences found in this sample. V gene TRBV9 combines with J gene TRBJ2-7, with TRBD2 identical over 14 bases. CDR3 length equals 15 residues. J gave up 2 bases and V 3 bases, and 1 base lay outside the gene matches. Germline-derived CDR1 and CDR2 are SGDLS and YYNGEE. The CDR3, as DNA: TGTGCCAGCAGCGAGGGACTAGCGGGAGCCTACGAGCAGTACTTC. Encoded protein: CASSEGLAGAYEQYF.

The CDR3 spells CASSSSGGPPDTQYF. DNA of the CDR3: TGTGCCAGCAGCTCTAGCGGGGGGCCCCCAGATACGCAGTATTTT. The chain uses TRBV7-3 and TRBJ2-3, with 11 bases lining up with TRBD2. CDR3 size: 15 residues. Germline CDR1 is SGHTA and CDR2 is FQGTGA. Unmatched junction bases numbered 4, after V lost 4 bases and J lost 4 bases.

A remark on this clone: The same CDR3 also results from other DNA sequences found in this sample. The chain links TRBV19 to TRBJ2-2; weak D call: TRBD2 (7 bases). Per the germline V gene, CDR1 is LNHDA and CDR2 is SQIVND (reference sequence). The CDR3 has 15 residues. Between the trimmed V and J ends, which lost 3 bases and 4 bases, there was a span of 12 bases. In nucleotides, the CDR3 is TGTGCCAGTAGTATCGCGGGGGCCAGCACCGGGGAGCTGTTTTTT. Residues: CASSIAGASTGELFF.

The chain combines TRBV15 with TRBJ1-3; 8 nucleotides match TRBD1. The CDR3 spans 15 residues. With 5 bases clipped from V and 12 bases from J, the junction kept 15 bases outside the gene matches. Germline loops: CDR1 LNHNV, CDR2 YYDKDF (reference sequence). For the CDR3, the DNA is TGTGCCACCAGCGGTGACAGGGGCGCCGGAACTGGCATATATTTT. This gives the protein CATSGDRGAGTGIYF.

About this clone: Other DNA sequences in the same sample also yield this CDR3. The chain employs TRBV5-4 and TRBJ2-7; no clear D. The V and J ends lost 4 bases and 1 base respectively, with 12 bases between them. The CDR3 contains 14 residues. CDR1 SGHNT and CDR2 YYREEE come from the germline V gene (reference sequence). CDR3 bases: TGTGCCAGCAGCCCGGCTTGGGGATCCTACGAGCAGTACTTC. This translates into CASSPAWGSYEQYF.

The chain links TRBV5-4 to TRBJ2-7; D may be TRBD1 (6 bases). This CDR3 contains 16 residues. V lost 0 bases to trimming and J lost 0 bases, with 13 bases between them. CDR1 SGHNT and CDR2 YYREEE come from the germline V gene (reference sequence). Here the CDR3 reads CASSLGGDTLSYEQYF. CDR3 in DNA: TGTGCCAGCAGCTTGGGAGGGGACACCCTCTCCTACGAGCAGTACTTC.

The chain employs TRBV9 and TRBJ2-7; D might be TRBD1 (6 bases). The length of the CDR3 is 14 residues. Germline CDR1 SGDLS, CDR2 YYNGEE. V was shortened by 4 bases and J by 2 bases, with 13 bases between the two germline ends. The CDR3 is CASSPLRGTYEQYF. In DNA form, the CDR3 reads TGTGCCAGCAGCCCACTTAGGGGGACCTACGAGCAGTACTTC.

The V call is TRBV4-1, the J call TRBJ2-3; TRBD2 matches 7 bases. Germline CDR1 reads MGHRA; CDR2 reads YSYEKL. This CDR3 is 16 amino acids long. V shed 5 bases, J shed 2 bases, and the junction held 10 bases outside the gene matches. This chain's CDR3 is CASSSRGAGDTDTQYF. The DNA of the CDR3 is TGCGCCAGCAGCTCACGTGGGGCGGGAGACACAGATACGCAGTATTTT.

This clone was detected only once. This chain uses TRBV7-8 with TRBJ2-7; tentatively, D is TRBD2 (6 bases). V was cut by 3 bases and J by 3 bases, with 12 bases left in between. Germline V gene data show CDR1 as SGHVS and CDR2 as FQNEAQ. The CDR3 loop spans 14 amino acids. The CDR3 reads CASSFSGLGYEQYF. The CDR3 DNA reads TGTGCCAGCAGCTTCTCGGGACTGGGCTACGAGCAGTACTTC.

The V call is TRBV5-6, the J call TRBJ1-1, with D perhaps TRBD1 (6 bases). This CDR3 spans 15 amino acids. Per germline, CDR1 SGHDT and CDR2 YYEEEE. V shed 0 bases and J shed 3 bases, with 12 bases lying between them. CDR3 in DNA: TGTGCCAGCAGCTTGGCCGTGACAGGCCACACTGAAGCTTTCTTT. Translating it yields CASSLAVTGHTEAFF.

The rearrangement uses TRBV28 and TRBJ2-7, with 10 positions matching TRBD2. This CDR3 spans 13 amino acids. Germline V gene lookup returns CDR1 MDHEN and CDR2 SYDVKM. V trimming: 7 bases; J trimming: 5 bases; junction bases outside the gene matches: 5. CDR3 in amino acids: CASTQRGGHEQYF. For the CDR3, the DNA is TGTGCCAGCACTCAGCGGGGGGGCCACGAGCAGTACTTC.